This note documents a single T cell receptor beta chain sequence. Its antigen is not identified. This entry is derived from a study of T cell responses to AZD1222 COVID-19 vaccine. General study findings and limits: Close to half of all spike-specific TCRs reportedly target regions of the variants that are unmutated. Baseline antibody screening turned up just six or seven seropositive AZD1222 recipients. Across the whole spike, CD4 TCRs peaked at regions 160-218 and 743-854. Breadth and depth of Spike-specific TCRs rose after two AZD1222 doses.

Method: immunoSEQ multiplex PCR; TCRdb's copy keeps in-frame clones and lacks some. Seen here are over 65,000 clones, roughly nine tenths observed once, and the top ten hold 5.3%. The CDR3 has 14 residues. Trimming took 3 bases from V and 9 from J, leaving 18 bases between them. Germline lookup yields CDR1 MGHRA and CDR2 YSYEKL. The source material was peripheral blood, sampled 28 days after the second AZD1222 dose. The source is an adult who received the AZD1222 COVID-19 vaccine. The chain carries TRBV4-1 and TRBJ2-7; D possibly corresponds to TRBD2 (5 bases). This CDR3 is CASSHGGQYDWQYF. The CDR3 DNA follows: TGCGCCAGCAGCCATGGCGGGCAGTACGATTGGCAGTACTTC.